The following is a T cell receptor (beta chain) sequence with its context. Its antigen is not known. Researchers ran the assay at a deep level. In the authors' methods: Filtering differed since immunoSEQ provided only junctions, with no quality scores. Using immunoSEQ multiplex PCR, the repertoire was profiled, and TCRdb retains in-frame clones only, with some absent. The V and J calls and the clone size are those of that table, but D and trimming were determined from the DNA. Of 1,500,000 or so clones listed, roughly 95% are singletons. This sample stems from a study of shared clonotypes between healthy human individuals. This CDR3 has 15 residues. Germline loops: CDR1 MNHEY, CDR2 SMNVEV (reference sequence). Trimming at V came to 5 bases and at J to 4 bases, leaving 9 bases not matched to a gene. Study-wide findings and caveats: Only blood underwent sampling, and tissue repertoires likely differ.

The rearrangement joins TRBV27 to TRBJ1-2; 8 nucleotides align to TRBD1. The sample consisted of naive CD4+ T cells sorted from blood. Noted subset: CD45RA+ positively selected. This TCR came from a man aged 25-40 years in good health. The CDR3 DNA reads as TGTGCCAGCAGTGAGCAGGGGGCGCTTATCTATGGCTACACCTTC. It yields the protein CASSEQGALIYGYTF.